What follows are 12 T cell receptor beta chains derived from one specimen sequenced in a study of memory CD8 T cells in hepatitis C reinfection. The time point is: peak reinfection, 3 to 8 weeks after reinfection detection. TCR sequencing was done directly ex vivo on sorted cells, without expansion in vitro. The protocol was immunoSEQ multiplex PCR, while the TCRdb copy is restricted to in-frame clones and leaves out a portion. The sample yields around 45,000 clones, roughly 90% seen once. Sample: naive CD8+ T cells sorted from blood. These receptors were obtained from a man between 18 and 35 years old with hepatitis C virus infection.

V gene TRBV9 combines with J gene TRBJ2-3; 7 bases are shared with TRBD1. Trimming at V came to 4 bases and at J to 1 base, leaving 6 bases not matched to a gene. CDR1 is SGDLS and CDR2 is YYNGEE in the germline V gene. There are 15 residues in the CDR3. CDR3 DNA: TGTGCCAGCAGCCCTGGACAGGCGCGCACAGATACGCAGTATTTT. Translation: CASSPGQARTDTQYF.

The rearrangement uses TRBV9 and TRBJ2-2, with D perhaps matching TRBD1 (6 bases). Germline V gives CDR1 SGDLS, CDR2 YYNGEE. V lost 3 bases, J lost 5 bases, and 17 bases lay in between. CDR3 length equals 16 residues. This CDR3 is CASSAGTIDVTGELFF. DNA of the CDR3: TGTGCCAGCAGCGCCGGGACAATTGATGTGACCGGGGAGCTGTTTTTT. Variable domain in full (rest from reference TRBV9 and TRBJ2-2): DSGVTQTPKHLITATGQRVTLRCSPRSGDLSVYWYQQSLDQGLQFLIQYYNGEERAKGNILERFSAQQFPDLHSELNLSSLELGDSALYFCASSAGTIDVTGELFFGEGSRLTVL.

J is TRBJ1-1 and V is TRBV5-5; D is perhaps TRBD1 (6 bases). The CDR3 has 14 residues. V dropped 4 bases and J dropped 1 base, with 11 bases sitting between them. CDR1 is SGHKS and CDR2 is YYEKEE in the germline V gene (reference sequence). The CDR3 coding sequence is TGTGCCAGCAGCCACCGGGACACGAACACTGAAGCTTTCTTT. Protein sequence: CASSHRDTNTEAFF.

The chain links TRBV9 to TRBJ1-2, with no clear D. CDR3 size: 14 residues. Germline values: CDR1 SGDLS, CDR2 YYNGEE. V lost 0 bases and J lost 7, with 13 bases in between. CDR3 loop: CASSVGGGTGGYTF. The CDR3 DNA sequence: TGTGCCAGCAGCGTAGGGGGAGGAACTGGTGGCTACACCTTC.

This clone came up once. This chain links TRBV11-2 with TRBJ2-1; 12 bases fit TRBD2. The CDR3 contains 16 residues. V dropped 5 bases and J dropped 7; count of bases not matched to a gene: 9. Germline values: CDR1 SGHAT, CDR2 FQNNGV. CDR3 residues: CASSPIFGTSGNEQFF. The CDR3 DNA reads as TGTGCCAGCAGCCCCATTTTTGGGACTAGCGGGAATGAGCAGTTCTTC.

The chain uses TRBV5-4 and TRBJ2-5; D perhaps matches TRBD2 (6 bases). Trimming left V 0 bases short and J 5 bases short, with 14 bases between. The germline CDR1 and CDR2 sequences are SGHNT and YYREEE (reference sequence). This CDR3 spans 15 amino acids. CDR3 in DNA: TGTGCCAGCAGCTTGGGCGGGAAAGGGATGGAGACCCAGTACTTC. It codes for CASSLGGKGMETQYF. Looking up the rest from reference TRBV5-4 and TRBJ2-5 gives the full variable domain: ETGVTQSPTHLIKTRGQQVTLRCSSQSGHNTVSWYQQALGQGPQFIFQYYREEENGRGNFPPRFSGLQFPNYSSELNVNALELDDSALYLCASSLGGKGMETQYFGPGTRLLVL.

The chain uses TRBV6-1 and TRBJ2-1; no firm D call. Trimming left V 11 bases short and J 0 bases short, with 8 bases between. Germline lookup yields CDR1 MNHNS and CDR2 SASEGT. This CDR3 is 12 amino acids long. The CDR3 bases are TGTGCCTGTGACAACTCCTACAATGAGCAGTTCTTC. It is translated as CACDNSYNEQFF.

The chain carries TRBV29-1 and TRBJ1-3; 7 nucleotides match TRBD1. The CDR3 is 13 residues long. V was clipped by 6 bases and J by 7 bases; unmatched bases: 9. CDR1 SQVTM and CDR2 ANQGSEA come from the germline V gene. The CDR3 spells CSVAQGLSNTIYF. The CDR3 DNA reads TGCAGCGTCGCACAGGGGCTCTCGAACACCATATATTTT.

The CDR3 DNA is TGTGCCAGCAGCGACACTAGCGGGAGAGTGTCAGATACGCAGTATTTT. Its translation: CASSDTSGRVSDTQYF. V usage is TRBV13 and J usage is TRBJ2-3; 11 nucleotides line up with TRBD2. Germline CDR1 is PRHDT and CDR2 is FYEKMQ (reference sequence). The V and J ends lost 5 bases and 4 bases, in that order; junction bases with no gene match: 8. The CDR3 length is 16 residues.

The chain links TRBV4-1 to TRBJ2-2; D gene unclear. The V gene's germline CDR1 is MGHRA and CDR2 YSYEKL. CDR3 length equals 14 residues. V lost 0 bases and J lost 10, with 12 bases in between. The CDR3 protein is CASSQERPGEELFF. For the CDR3, the DNA is TGCGCCAGCAGCCAAGAACGGCCAGGCGAGGAGCTGTTTTTT.

V is TRBV28 and J is TRBJ2-7; 9 nucleotides line up with TRBD1. CDR1 is MDHEN and CDR2 is SYDVKM in the germline V gene. The CDR3 totals 14 residues. With 4 bases clipped from V and 5 bases from J, the junction kept 6 bases outside the gene matches. This CDR3 is CASSSPGTGNEQYF. CDR3 sequence (DNA): TGTGCCAGCAGTTCCCCCGGGACAGGGAACGAGCAGTACTTC.

This clone has just one count. V is TRBV7-8 and J is TRBJ1-5; 9 positions agree with TRBD1. CDR1 is SGHVS and CDR2 is FQNEAQ in the germline V gene. The CDR3 loop spans 15 amino acids. The V and J ends lost 4 bases and 5 bases, in that order; junction bases with no gene match: 6. The CDR3 sequence is CASSYDRGSDQPQHF. The CDR3 bases are TGTGCCAGCAGCTATGACAGGGGGTCCGATCAGCCCCAGCATTTT.